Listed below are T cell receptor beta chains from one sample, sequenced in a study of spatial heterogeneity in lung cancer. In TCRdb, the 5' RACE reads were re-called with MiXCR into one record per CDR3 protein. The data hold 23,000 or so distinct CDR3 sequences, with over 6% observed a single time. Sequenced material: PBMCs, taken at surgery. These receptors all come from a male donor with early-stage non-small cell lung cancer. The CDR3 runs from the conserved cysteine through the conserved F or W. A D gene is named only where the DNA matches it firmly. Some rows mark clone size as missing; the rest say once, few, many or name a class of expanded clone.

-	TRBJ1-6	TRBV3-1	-	CASSQGRDFNSPLHF	TGTGCCAGCAGCCAAGGCAGGGACTTTAATTCACCCCTCCACTTT
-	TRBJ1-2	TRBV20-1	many	CSARRQDYGYTF	TGCAGTGCTAGACGACAGGACTATGGCTACACCTTC
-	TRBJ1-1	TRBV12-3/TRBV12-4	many	CASSRTVMNTEAFF	TGTGCCAGCAGTCGGACAGTTATGAACACTGAAGCTTTCTTT
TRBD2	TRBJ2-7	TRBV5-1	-	CASSLLASGVYEQYF	TGCGCCAGCAGCTTATTGGCTAGCGGGGTCTACGAGCAGTACTTC
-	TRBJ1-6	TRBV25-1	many	CASSNLVPENSPLHF	TGTGCCAGCAGTAACTTGGTCCCGGAGAATTCACCCCTCCACTTT
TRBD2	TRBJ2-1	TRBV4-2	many	CASSPLGGNEQFF	TGTGCCAGCAGCCCCCTCGGGGGGAATGAGCAGTTCTTC
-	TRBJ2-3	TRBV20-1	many	CSASIRRAAGTQYF	TGCAGTGCTAGTATCCGGAGAGCCGCGGGTACGCAGTATTTT
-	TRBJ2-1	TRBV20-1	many	CSARDLGLGGHEQFF	TGCAGTGCTAGAGATTTGGGACTAGGGGGCCATGAGCAGTTCTTC
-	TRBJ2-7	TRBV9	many	CASSPMGDEQYF	TGTGCCAGCAGCCCCATGGGTGACGAGCAGTACTTC
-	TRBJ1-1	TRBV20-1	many	CSASPGSEAFF	TGCAGTGCTAGTCCGGGTTCTGAAGCTTTCTTT
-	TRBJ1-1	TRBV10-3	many	CAISLTGWAEAFF	TGTGCCATCAGTCTCACAGGGTGGGCTGAAGCTTTCTTT
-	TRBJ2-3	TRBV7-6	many	CASSLRILRGSRTDTQYF	TGTGCCAGCAGCTTACGAATTTTACGGGGGAGCCGCACAGATACGCAGTATTTT
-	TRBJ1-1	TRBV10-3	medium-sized	CATAARTMNTEAFF	TGTGCCACCGCGGCCCGGACTATGAACACTGAAGCTTTCTTT
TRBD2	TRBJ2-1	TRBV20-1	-	CSARLAGVNNEQFF	TGCAGTGCTAGACTAGCGGGAGTAAACAATGAGCAGTTCTTC
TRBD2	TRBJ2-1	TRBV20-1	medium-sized	CSASSASGNNEQFF	TGCAGTGCTAGTTCGGCTAGCGGGAACAATGAGCAGTTCTTC
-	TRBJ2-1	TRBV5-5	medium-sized	CASSLESYNEQFF	TGTGCCAGCAGCTTGGAAAGCTACAATGAGCAGTTCTTC
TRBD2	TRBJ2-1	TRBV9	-	CASSVGAGEGNEQFF	TGTGCCAGCAGCGTGGGTGCGGGAGAAGGGAATGAGCAGTTCTTC
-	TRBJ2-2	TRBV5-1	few	CASSRDGGGLGPTGELFF	TGCGCCAGCAGCCGGGACGGCGGGGGCCTGGGTCCTACCGGGGAGCTGTTTTTT
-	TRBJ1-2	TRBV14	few	CASSQVPGLYGYTF	TGTGCCAGCAGCCAAGTGCCCGGGCTATATGGCTACACCTTC
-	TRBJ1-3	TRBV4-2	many	CASSQESGPGNTIYF	TGTGCCAGCAGCCAAGAGTCAGGACCTGGAAACACCATATATTTT
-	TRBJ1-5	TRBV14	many	CASSQNQGQPQHF	TGTGCCAGCAGCCAAAATCAAGGGCAGCCCCAGCATTTT
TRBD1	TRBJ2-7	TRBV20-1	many	CSADGTENYEQYF	TGCAGTGCTGACGGGACAGAGAACTACGAGCAGTACTTC
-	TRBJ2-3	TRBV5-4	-	CASSFETDTQYF	TGTGCCAGCAGTTTCGAGACAGATACGCAGTATTTT
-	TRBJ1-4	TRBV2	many	CASSSDRTIHATNEKLFF	TGTGCCAGCAGTTCTGACAGAACTATCCACGCAACTAATGAAAAACTGTTTTTT
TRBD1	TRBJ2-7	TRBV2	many	CASRRDRGSHEQYF	TGTGCCAGCAGGAGGGACAGGGGATCCCACGAGCAGTACTTC
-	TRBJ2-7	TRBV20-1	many	CSTTGPDYYEQYF	TGCAGTACAACGGGCCCGGACTACTACGAGCAGTACTTC
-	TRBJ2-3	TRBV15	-	CATSRGGILYTQYF	TGTGCCACCAGCAGAGGAGGCATACTGTATACGCAGTATTTT
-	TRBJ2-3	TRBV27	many	CASSSKTFPYTDTQYF	TGTGCCAGCAGTTCAAAGACTTTTCCCTACACAGATACGCAGTATTTT
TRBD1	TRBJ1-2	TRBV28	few	CATLTGGAGNYGYTF	TGTGCCACCTTGACAGGGGGCGCGGGTAACTATGGCTACACCTTC
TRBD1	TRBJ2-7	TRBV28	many	CASRETGPGEQYF	TGTGCCAGCAGGGAGACAGGGCCGGGGGAGCAGTACTTC
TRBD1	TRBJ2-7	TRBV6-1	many	CASRHPGQDYEQYF	TGTGCCAGCAGACACCCGGGACAGGACTACGAGCAGTACTTC
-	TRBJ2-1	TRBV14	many	CASSQGGYNEQFF	TGTGCCAGCAGCCAAGGAGGATACAATGAGCAGTTCTTC
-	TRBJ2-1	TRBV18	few	CASSPDVPPPNEQFF	TGTGCCAGCTCACCGGACGTCCCGCCCCCCAATGAGCAGTTCTTC
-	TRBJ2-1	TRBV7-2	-	CASSLDKRPSSYNEQFF	TGTGCCAGCAGCTTAGATAAGCGGCCTAGCTCCTACAATGAGCAGTTCTTC
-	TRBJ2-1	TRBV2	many	CASSDGGGYNEQFF	TGTGCCAGCAGTGATGGGGGAGGCTACAATGAGCAGTTCTTC
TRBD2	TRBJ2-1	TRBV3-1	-	CASSQDVSWGGEIIF	TGTGCCAGCAGCCAAGATGTATCATGGGGGGGTGAGATCATCTTC
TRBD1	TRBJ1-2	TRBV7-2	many	CASSQGQGPINGYTF	TGTGCCAGCAGCCAGGGACAGGGGCCGATCAATGGCTACACCTTC
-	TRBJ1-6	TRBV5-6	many	CASSLGQGGNSPLHF	TGTGCCAGCAGCTTGGGGCAGGGCGGAAATTCACCCCTCCACTTT
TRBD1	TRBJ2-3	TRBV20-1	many	CSAGRQGAQYF	TGCAGTGCTGGAAGACAGGGGGCGCAGTATTTT
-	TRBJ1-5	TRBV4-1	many	CASSQEGVQPQHF	TGCGCCAGCAGCCAAGAGGGGGTTCAGCCCCAGCATTTT
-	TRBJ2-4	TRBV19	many	CASSMGLEGIQYF	TGTGCCAGTAGTATGGGCCTAGAGGGCATTCAGTACTTC
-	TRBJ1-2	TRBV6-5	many	CASKAAYGYTF	TGTGCCAGCAAGGCGGCCTATGGCTACACCTTC
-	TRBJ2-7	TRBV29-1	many	CSVEGMVGSSYEQYF	TGCAGCGTTGAAGGCATGGTTGGGAGCTCCTACGAGCAGTACTTC
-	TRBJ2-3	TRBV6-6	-	CASSSRPPGHGADTQYF	TGTGCCAGCAGTTCCAGACCCCCGGGCCATGGCGCAGATACGCAGTATTTT
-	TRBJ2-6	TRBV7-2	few	CASSLAGGSRSGANVLTF	TGTGCCAGCAGCTTAGCCGGCGGCTCCCGCTCTGGGGCCAACGTCCTGACTTTC
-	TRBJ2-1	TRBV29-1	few	CSVEKAGGLDNEQFF	TGCAGCGTTGAGAAGGCGGGCGGATTAGATAATGAGCAGTTCTTC
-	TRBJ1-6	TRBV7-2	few	CASSLGRQNSPLHF	TGTGCCAGCAGCTTAGGACGGCAGAATTCACCCCTCCACTTT
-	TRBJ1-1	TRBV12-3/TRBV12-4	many	CASSIAIGGEAFF	TGTGCCAGCAGCATCGCAATAGGCGGTGAAGCTTTCTTT
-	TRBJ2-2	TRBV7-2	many	CASTGGGTGELFF	TGTGCCAGCACCGGTGGGGGAACCGGGGAGCTGTTTTTT
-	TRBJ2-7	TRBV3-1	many	CASSPRSGKGEQYF	TGTGCCAGCAGCCCGCGTTCGGGGAAGGGCGAGCAGTACTTC
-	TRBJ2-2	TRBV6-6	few	CASLVGGINTGELFF	TGTGCCAGCCTGGTGGGGGGTATAAACACCGGGGAGCTGTTTTTT